Listed below are T cell receptor beta chains from one sample, sequenced in a study of blood T cell repertoires in COVID-19. The data were produced by immunoSEQ multiplex PCR, yet TCRdb's version contains in-frame clones alone and is incomplete. Among roughly 500,000 clones listed, 80% to 90% were seen once. Input material: peripheral blood. The receptors here all came from a human donor in a cohort sampled during active COVID-19. The CDR3 runs from the conserved cysteine through the conserved F or W. Each record gives: J gene, D gene, V gene, clone size, CDR3 protein, CDR3 DNA. The D gene is left open where the match is weak. Size is stated for part of the rows, as once, few or many counts, or as a class when the clone is expanded.

TRBJ1-5 | TRBD1 | TRBV7-2 | NA | CASSDTGGFKPQHF | TGTGCCAGCAGCGATACAGGGGGCTTCAAGCCCCAGCATTTT
TRBJ2-3 | NA | TRBV11-3 | NA | CASSSGGGFTDTQYF | TGTGCCAGCAGCTCAGGAGGGGGCTTCACAGATACGCAGTATTTT
TRBJ1-2 | NA | TRBV6-6 | NA | CASRAANYGYTF | TGTGCCAGCAGGGCAGCTAACTATGGCTACACCTTC
TRBJ2-1 | NA | TRBV5-1 | NA | CASSPVRAGAGNEQFF | TGCGCCAGCAGCCCGGTGAGGGCCGGGGCGGGGAATGAGCAGTTCTTC
TRBJ2-4 | TRBD1 | TRBV7-6 | NA | CASRLSTGDKNIQYF | TGTGCCAGCAGACTCTCGACAGGGGACAAAAACATTCAGTACTTC
TRBJ2-1 | TRBD2 | TRBV3-1/TRBV3-2 | NA | CASSLAAEQFF | TGTGCCAGCAGTCTAGCGGCTGAGCAGTTCTTC
TRBJ2-7 | NA | TRBV11-2 | NA | CASSPLSYEQYF | TGTGCCAGCAGCCCACTGAGCTACGAGCAGTACTTC
TRBJ1-1 | NA | TRBV11-1 | NA | CASSSTTEAFF | TGTGCCAGCAGCTCGACTACTGAAGCTTTCTTT
TRBJ2-3 | TRBD2 | TRBV7-3 | once | CASSSPRRAGGVADTQYF | TGTGCCAGCAGCTCGCCGAGGAGAGCGGGAGGAGTAGCAGATACGCAGTATTTT
TRBJ2-7 | NA | TRBV11-2 | NA | CASSLPLQAPTYEQYF | TGTGCCAGCAGCCTCCCCTTACAGGCCCCCACCTACGAGCAGTACTTC
TRBJ2-1 | TRBD2 | TRBV5-4 | NA | CASSPTSGSYNEQFF | TGTGCCAGCAGCCCCACTAGCGGGTCGTACAATGAGCAGTTCTTC
TRBJ1-3 | NA | TRBV19 | NA | CATTRARSGNTIYF | TGTGCCACCACCAGGGCCCGCTCTGGAAACACCATATATTTT
TRBJ1-4 | TRBD1 | TRBV19 | NA | CASRVDRDEKLFF | TGTGCCAGTAGGGTGGACAGGGATGAAAAACTGTTTTTT
TRBJ1-2 | TRBD1 | TRBV7-9 | once | CASSLSGQGVYGYTF | TGTGCCAGCAGTCTTTCGGGACAGGGGGTCTATGGCTACACCTTC
TRBJ1-1 | TRBD1 | TRBV5-1 | few | CASSSYDRGQTEAFF | TGCGCCAGCAGCTCTTATGACAGGGGGCAAACTGAAGCTTTCTTT
TRBJ2-2 | TRBD1 | TRBV5-1 | NA | CASKPGTGANTGELFF | TGCGCCAGCAAACCCGGCACAGGGGCGAACACCGGGGAGCTGTTTTTT
TRBJ1-4 | NA | TRBV11-2 | NA | CASSLASPDYSRREKLFF | TGTGCCAGCAGCTTAGCTTCCCCGGACTATAGTAGACGGGAAAAACTGTTTTTT
TRBJ1-3 | NA | TRBV7-8 | NA | CASSLGGNTIYF | TGTGCCAGCAGCTTGGGCGGAAACACCATATATTTT
TRBJ1-1 | NA | TRBV18 | NA | CASSPVIDTEAFF | TGTGCCAGCTCACCAGTCATTGACACTGAAGCTTTCTTT
TRBJ1-1 | NA | TRBV11-2 | once | CASSFQGRGTEAFF | TGTGCCAGCAGCTTCCAGGGGAGGGGCACTGAAGCTTTCTTT
TRBJ1-3 | NA | TRBV27 | once | CASSLRGAWDTIYF | TGTGCCAGCAGTCTCCGCGGGGCCTGGGACACCATATATTTT
TRBJ2-7 | TRBD1 | TRBV3-1/TRBV3-2 | once | CASSPRDRGVYEQYF | TGTGCCAGCAGCCCCCGGGACAGGGGTGTTTACGAGCAGTACTTC
TRBJ2-7 | NA | TRBV14 | NA | CASSQEGGAYEQYF | TGTGCCAGCAGCCAAGAAGGGGGAGCCTACGAGCAGTACTTC
TRBJ2-3 | TRBD2 | TRBV7-8 | NA | CASSLGTSGTFTDTQYF | TGTGCCAGCAGCTTAGGGACTAGCGGGACTTTCACAGATACGCAGTATTTT
TRBJ2-5 | TRBD2 | TRBV7-6 | NA | CASSSGLAGGWETQYF | TGTGCCAGCAGCTCCGGACTTGCGGGAGGGTGGGAGACCCAGTACTTC
TRBJ2-2 | NA | TRBV20-1 | NA | CSASSVRAGELFF | TGCAGTGCTAGTTCTGTTCGGGCCGGGGAGCTGTTTTTT
TRBJ1-1 | NA | TRBV9 | NA | CASSRGRQGGAFF | TGTGCCAGCAGCCGAGGGAGGCAGGGCGGAGCTTTCTTT
TRBJ1-4 | TRBD1 | TRBV19 | NA | CASTQQGDTATNEKLFF | TGTGCCAGTACCCAACAGGGGGATACCGCAACTAATGAAAAACTGTTTTTT
TRBJ2-7 | NA | TRBV4-3 | once | CASSHTGSSYEQYF | TGCGCCAGCAGCCACACAGGGAGCTCCTACGAGCAGTACTTC
TRBJ2-7 | NA | TRBV2 | NA | CASKLGLATYEQYF | TGTGCCAGCAAGCTGGGGCTAGCGACCTACGAGCAGTACTTC
TRBJ1-4 | NA | TRBV29-1 | NA | CSVEVVQGPSNEKLFF | TGCAGCGTTGAAGTAGTACAGGGACCTTCTAATGAAAAACTGTTTTTT
TRBJ2-5 | NA | TRBV5-6 | NA | CASSLDSQETQYF | TGTGCCAGCAGCTTGGACTCGCAAGAGACCCAGTACTTC
TRBJ2-7 | TRBD1 | TRBV18 | NA | CASSIQGAYEQYF | TGTGCCAGCTCAATTCAGGGGGCCTACGAGCAGTACTTC
TRBJ2-1 | TRBD2 | TRBV9 | NA | CASSVGSPSGSLGHNEQFF | TGTGCCAGCAGCGTAGGAAGTCCTAGCGGGAGTTTAGGCCACAATGAGCAGTTCTTC
TRBJ1-1 | NA | TRBV6-5 | NA | CASTTGTGSPFF | TGTGCCAGCACGACGGGAACAGGGTCTCCTTTCTTT
TRBJ2-2 | TRBD2 | TRBV3-1/TRBV3-2 | NA | CASSLTPSGQRFPTGELFF | TGTGCCAGCAGCCTTACTCCTAGCGGGCAACGTTTTCCCACCGGGGAGCTGTTTTTT
TRBJ2-7 | TRBD1 | TRBV11-3 | NA | CASTLRDRSTYEQYF | TGTGCCAGCACCCTCCGGGACAGGTCCACCTACGAGCAGTACTTC
TRBJ2-5 | NA | TRBV7-2 | NA | CASSSGTPRETQYF | TGTGCCAGCAGCTCCGGGACTCCGAGGGAGACCCAGTACTTC
TRBJ1-4 | NA | TRBV7-9 | NA | CASSLAGHDEKLFF | TGTGCCAGCAGCTTAGCTGGACACGATGAAAAACTGTTTTTT
TRBJ2-1 | TRBD1 | TRBV11-3 | NA | CASSLSSGQGHNEQFF | TGTGCCAGCAGTCTTAGCTCGGGACAGGGACACAATGAGCAGTTCTTC
TRBJ2-2 | NA | TRBV6-1 | NA | CASSDPRQPPNTGELFF | TGTGCCAGCAGTGATCCCCGACAGCCTCCGAACACCGGGGAGCTGTTTTTT
TRBJ2-6 | TRBD1 | TRBV19 | once | CASSIVHRTGGAGANVLTF | TGTGCCAGTAGTATAGTTCACAGGACAGGGGGCGCTGGGGCCAACGTCCTGACTTTC
TRBJ2-7 | NA | TRBV3-1/TRBV3-2 | NA | CASSPSVTSYEQYF | TGTGCCAGCAGTCCTAGCGTTACCTCCTACGAGCAGTACTTC
TRBJ1-2 | NA | TRBV6-5 | NA | CASSKTHVGRDGYTF | TGTGCCAGCAGCAAGACCCACGTGGGGCGAGATGGCTACACCTTC
TRBJ1-1 | NA | TRBV19 | NA | CASSLPGTTNTEAFF | TGTGCCAGTAGTCTCCCCGGGACAACGAACACTGAAGCTTTCTTT
TRBJ1-2 | TRBD1 | TRBV4-1 | NA | CASSSRDSGYGYTF | TGCGCCAGCAGCTCCCGGGACAGTGGATATGGCTACACCTTC
TRBJ2-1 | NA | TRBV7-3 | NA | CASSLKWLGHEQFF | TGTGCCAGCAGCCTAAAGTGGCTTGGGCATGAGCAGTTCTTC
TRBJ1-6 | NA | TRBV27 | NA | CASREDRNNSPLHF | TGTGCCAGCAGGGAGGACAGAAATAATTCACCCCTCCACTTT
TRBJ2-3 | NA | TRBV19 | NA | CASSQTGDTQYF | TGTGCCAGTAGTCAGACGGGAGATACGCAGTATTTT
TRBJ2-1 | TRBD2 | TRBV19 | NA | CATGSETSGSYEQFF | TGTGCCACCGGGTCCGAGACTAGCGGGAGTTATGAGCAGTTCTTC
TRBJ2-2 | NA | TRBV19 | NA | CASSIPEDGATTTGELFF | TGTGCCAGTAGTATTCCCGAGGATGGGGCGACGACCACCGGGGAGCTGTTTTTT
TRBJ2-1 | NA | TRBV5-8 | NA | CASSPSDSRWADEQFF | TGTGCCAGCAGCCCCTCGGACTCGCGGTGGGCCGATGAGCAGTTCTTC
TRBJ1-1 | NA | TRBV3-1/TRBV3-2 | NA | CASTLRGGDTEAFF | TGTGCCAGCACCCTAAGGGGAGGGGACACTGAAGCTTTCTTT
TRBJ2-7 | TRBD1 | TRBV4-2 | NA | CASSPDRGDNEQYF | TGTGCCAGCAGCCCGGACAGGGGTGACAACGAGCAGTACTTC
TRBJ2-1 | TRBD1 | TRBV9 | NA | CASSVSGQGVGKNEQFF | TGTGCCAGCAGCGTTTCCGGACAGGGGGTAGGTAAGAATGAGCAGTTCTTC
TRBJ1-6 | NA | TRBV5-6 | NA | CASSFAGRSSYNSPLHF | TGTGCCAGCAGCTTCGCGGGAAGGAGCTCCTATAATTCACCCCTCCACTTT
TRBJ1-1 | NA | TRBV9 | NA | CASSVGSVLNTEAFF | TGTGCCAGCAGCGTAGGGTCGGTTTTGAACACTGAAGCTTTCTTT
TRBJ2-5 | TRBD2 | TRBV6-2/TRBV6-3 | NA | CASSYPGTSGIGPQETQYF | TGTGCCAGCAGTTACCCCGGGACTAGCGGGATAGGTCCCCAAGAGACCCAGTACTTC
TRBJ1-2 | NA | TRBV4-1 | NA | CASSQLTGGGGYTF | TGCGCCAGCAGCCAGTTGACGGGTGGAGGTGGCTACACCTTC